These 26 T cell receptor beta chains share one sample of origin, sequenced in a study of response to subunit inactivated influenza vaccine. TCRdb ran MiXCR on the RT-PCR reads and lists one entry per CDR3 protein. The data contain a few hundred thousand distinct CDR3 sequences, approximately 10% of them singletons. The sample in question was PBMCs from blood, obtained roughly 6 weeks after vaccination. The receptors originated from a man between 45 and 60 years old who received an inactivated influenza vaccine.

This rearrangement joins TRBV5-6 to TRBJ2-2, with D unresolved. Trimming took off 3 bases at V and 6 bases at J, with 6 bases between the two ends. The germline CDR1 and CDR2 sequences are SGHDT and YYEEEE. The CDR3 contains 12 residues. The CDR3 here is CASSSAPGELFF. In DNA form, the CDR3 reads TGTGCCAGCAGCTCGGCCCCCGGGGAGCTGTTTTTT.

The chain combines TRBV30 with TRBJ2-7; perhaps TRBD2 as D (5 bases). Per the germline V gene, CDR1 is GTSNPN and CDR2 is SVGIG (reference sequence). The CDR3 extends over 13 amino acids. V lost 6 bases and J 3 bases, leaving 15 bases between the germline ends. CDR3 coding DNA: TGTGCCTGCCAAGGACTCAGGCGCTACGAGCAGTACTTC. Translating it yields CACQGLRRYEQYF.

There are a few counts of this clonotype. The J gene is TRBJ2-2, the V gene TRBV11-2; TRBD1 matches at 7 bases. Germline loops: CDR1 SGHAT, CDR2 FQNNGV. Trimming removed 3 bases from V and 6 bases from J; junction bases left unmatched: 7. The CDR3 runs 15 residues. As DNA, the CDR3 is TGTGCCAGCAGCTTTAGGGACAGACCCCCCGGGGAGCTGTTTTTT. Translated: CASSFRDRPPGELFF.

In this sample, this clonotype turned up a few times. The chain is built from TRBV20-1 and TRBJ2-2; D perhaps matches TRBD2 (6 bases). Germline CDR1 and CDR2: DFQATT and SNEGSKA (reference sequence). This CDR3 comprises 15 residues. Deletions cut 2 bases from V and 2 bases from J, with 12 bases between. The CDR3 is CSARMRDGNTGELFF. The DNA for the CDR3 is TGCAGTGCTAGAATGCGGGACGGAAACACCGGGGAGCTGTTTTTT.

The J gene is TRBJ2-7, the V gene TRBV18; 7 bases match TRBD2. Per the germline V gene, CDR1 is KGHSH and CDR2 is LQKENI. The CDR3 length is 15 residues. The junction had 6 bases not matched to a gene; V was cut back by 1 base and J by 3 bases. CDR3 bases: TGTGCCAGCTCACCACTTGCGGGAGAACTCTACGAGCAGTACTTC. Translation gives CASSPLAGELYEQYF.

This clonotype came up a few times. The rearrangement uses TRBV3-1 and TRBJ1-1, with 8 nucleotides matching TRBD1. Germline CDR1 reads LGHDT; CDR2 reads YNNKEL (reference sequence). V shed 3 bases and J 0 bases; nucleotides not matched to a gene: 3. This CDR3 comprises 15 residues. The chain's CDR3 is CASSQPGQVNTEAFF. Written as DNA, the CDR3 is TGTGCCAGCAGCCAGCCGGGACAGGTGAACACTGAAGCTTTCTTT.

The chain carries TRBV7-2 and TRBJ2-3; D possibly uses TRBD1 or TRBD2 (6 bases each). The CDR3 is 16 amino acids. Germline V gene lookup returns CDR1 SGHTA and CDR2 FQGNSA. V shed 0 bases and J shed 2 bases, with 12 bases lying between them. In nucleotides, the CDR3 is TGTGCCAGCAGCTTAGCCGCGAGGGGGGACACAGATACGCAGTATTTT. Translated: CASSLAARGDTDTQYF.

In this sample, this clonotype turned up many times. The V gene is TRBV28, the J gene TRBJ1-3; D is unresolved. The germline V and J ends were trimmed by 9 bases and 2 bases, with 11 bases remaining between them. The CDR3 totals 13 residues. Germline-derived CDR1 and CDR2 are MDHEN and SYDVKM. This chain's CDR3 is CASSVGTGNTIYF. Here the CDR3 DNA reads TGTGCCAGTTCGGTGGGGACTGGAAACACCATATATTTT. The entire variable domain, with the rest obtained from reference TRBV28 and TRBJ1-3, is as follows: DVKVTQSSRYLVKRTGEKVFLECVQDMDHENMFWYRQDPGLGLRLIYFSYDVKMKEKGDIPEGYSVSREKKERFSLILESASTNQTSMYLCASSVGTGNTIYFGEGSWLTVV.

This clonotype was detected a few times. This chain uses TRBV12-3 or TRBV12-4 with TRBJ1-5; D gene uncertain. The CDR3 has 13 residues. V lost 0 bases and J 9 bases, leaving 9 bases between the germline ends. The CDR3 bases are TGTGCCAGCAGTTTAGCTGAGTATGGGCCCCAGCATTTT. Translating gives CASSLAEYGPQHF.

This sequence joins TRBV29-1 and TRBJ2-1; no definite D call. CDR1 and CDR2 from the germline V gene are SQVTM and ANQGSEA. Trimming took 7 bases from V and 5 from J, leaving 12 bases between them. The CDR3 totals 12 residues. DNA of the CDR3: TGCAGCGGCCGGCCCCAGAACAATGAGCAGTTCTTC. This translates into CSGRPQNNEQFF.

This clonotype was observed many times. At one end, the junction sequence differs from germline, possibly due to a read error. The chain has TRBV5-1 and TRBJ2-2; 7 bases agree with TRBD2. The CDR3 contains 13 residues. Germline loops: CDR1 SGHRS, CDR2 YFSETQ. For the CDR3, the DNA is TGTGCCAGCAGCCCGGGAGGTACCGGGGAGCTGTTTTTT. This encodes CASSPGGTGELFF.

In nucleotides, the CDR3 is TGCGCCAGCAGCGAAGACGGACAAGGGGCTGAAGCTTTCTTT. Its protein is CASSEDGQGAEAFF. The rearrangement joins TRBV10-2 to TRBJ1-1, with D maybe TRBD1 (5 bases). CDR1 WSHSY and CDR2 SAAADI come from the germline V gene. CDR3 length: 14 residues. With 6 bases removed from V and 6 bases from J, the gap between germline ends came to 17 bases.

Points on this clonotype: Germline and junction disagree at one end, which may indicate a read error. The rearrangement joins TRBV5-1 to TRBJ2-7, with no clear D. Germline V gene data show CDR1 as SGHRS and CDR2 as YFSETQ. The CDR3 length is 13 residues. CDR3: CAGSLPSSYEQYF. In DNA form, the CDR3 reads TGCGCCGGCAGCTTGCCTAGCTCCTACGAGCAGTACTTC.

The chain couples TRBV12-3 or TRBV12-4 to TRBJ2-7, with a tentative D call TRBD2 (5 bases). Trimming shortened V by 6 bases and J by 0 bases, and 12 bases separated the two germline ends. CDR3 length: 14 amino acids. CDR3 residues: CASSPTRSSYEQYF. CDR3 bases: TGTGCCAGCAGCCCCACTAGGAGCTCCTACGAGCAGTACTTC.

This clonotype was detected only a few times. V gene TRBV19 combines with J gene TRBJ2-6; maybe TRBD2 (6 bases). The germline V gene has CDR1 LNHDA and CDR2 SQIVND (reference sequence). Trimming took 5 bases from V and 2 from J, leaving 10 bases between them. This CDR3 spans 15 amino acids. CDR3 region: CASSPWGAGANVLTF. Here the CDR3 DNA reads TGTGCCAGTAGTCCCTGGGGGGCTGGGGCCAACGTCCTGACTTTC.

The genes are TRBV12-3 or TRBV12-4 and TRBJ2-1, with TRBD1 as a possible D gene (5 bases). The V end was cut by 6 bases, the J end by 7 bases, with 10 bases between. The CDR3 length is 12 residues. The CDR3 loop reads CASSRVVNEQFF. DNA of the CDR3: TGTGCCAGCAGCAGGGTCGTAAATGAGCAGTTCTTC.

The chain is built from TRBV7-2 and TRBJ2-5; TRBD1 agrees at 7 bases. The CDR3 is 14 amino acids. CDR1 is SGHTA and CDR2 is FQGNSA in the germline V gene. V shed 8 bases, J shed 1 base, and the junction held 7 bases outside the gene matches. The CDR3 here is CASAWDRVQETQYF. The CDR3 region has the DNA TGTGCCAGCGCTTGGGACAGAGTCCAAGAGACCCAGTACTTC.

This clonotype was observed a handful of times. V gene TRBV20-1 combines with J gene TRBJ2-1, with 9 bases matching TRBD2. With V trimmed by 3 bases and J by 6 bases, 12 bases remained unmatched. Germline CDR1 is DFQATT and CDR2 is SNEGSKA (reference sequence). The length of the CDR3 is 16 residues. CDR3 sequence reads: CSASLAGLSAGNEQFF. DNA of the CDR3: TGCAGTGCTAGCCTAGCGGGACTCTCGGCGGGCAATGAGCAGTTCTTC.

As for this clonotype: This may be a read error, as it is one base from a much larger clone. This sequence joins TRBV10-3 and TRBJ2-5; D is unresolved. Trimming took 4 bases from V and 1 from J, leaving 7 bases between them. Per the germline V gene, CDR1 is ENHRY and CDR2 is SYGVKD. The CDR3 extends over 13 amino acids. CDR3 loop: CAISGAGQETQYF. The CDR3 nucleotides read TGTGCCATCAGTGGGGCAGGCCAAGAGACCCAGTACTTC.

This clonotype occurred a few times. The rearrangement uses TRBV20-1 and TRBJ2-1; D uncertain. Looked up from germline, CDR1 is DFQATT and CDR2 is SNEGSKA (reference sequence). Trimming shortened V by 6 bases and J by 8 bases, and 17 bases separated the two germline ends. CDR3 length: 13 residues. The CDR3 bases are TGCAGTGCGCCCGGGCTCGGATTAGATGAGCAGTTCTTC. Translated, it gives CSAPGLGLDEQFF.

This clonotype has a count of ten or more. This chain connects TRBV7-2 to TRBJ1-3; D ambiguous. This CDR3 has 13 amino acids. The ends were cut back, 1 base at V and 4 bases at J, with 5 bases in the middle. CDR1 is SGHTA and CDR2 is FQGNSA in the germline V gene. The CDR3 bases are TGTGCCAGCAGCTTAGATCCCGGAAACACCATATATTTT. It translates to CASSLDPGNTIYF.

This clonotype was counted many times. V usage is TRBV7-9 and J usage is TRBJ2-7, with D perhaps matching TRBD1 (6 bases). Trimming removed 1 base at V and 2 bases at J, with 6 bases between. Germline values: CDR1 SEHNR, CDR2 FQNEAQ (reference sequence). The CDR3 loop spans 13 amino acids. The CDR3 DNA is TGTGCCAGCAGCTTAGGGACAGCCTACGAGCAGTACTTC. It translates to CASSLGTAYEQYF.

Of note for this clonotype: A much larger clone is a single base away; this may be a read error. CDR3 DNA: TGCGCCAGCAGCTTGGAAGGGCATGGAATCAAGCAGTTCTTC. It encodes CASSLEGHGIKQFF. The rearrangement uses TRBV5-1 and TRBJ2-1, with D hard to call. The V and J ends lost 0 bases and 11 bases respectively, with 15 bases between them. This CDR3 contains 14 residues. CDR1 is SGHRS and CDR2 is YFSETQ in the germline V gene. Drawing the rest from reference TRBV5-1 and TRBJ2-1, the complete variable domain is KAGVTQTPRYLIKTRGQQVTLSCSPISGHRSVSWYQQTPGQGLQFLFEYFSETQRNKGNFPGRFSGRQFSNSRSEMNVSTLELGDSALYLCASSLEGHGIKQFFGPGTRLTVL.

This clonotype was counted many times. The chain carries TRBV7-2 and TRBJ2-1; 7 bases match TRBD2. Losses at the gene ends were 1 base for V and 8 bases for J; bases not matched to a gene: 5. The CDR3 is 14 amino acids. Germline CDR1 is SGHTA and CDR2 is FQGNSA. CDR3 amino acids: CASSLGGSQHEQFF. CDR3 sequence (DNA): TGTGCCAGCAGCTTAGGCGGGAGTCAGCATGAGCAGTTCTTC.

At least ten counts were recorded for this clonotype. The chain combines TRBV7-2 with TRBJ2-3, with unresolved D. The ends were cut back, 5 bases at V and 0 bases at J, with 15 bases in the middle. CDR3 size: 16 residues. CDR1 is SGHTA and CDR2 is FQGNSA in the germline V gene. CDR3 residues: CASSTRTGRSTDTQYF. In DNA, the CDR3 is TGTGCCAGCAGCACCCGGACGGGTAGAAGCACAGATACGCAGTATTTT.

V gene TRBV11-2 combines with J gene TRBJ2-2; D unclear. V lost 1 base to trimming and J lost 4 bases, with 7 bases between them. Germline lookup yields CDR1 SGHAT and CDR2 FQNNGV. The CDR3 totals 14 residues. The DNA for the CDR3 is TGTGCCAGCAGCTTAGTTTGGGTCACCGGGGAGCTGTTTTTT. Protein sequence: CASSLVWVTGELFF.